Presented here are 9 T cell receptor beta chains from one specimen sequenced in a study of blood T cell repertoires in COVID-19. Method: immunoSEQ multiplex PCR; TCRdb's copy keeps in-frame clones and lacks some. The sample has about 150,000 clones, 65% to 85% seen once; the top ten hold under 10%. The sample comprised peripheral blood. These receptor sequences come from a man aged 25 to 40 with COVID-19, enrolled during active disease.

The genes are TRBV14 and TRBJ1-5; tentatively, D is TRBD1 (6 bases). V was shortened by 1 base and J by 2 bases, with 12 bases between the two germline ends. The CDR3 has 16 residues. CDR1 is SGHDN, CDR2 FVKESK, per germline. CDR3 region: CASSQATGSGNQPQHF. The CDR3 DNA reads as TGTGCCAGCAGCCAAGCCACAGGGTCGGGCAATCAGCCCCAGCATTTT.

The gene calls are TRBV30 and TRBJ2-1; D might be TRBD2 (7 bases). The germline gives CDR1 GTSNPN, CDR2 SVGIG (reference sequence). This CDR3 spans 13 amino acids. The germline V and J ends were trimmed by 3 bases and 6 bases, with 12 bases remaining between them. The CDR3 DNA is TGTGCCTGGAGCCCCGGGGGGCTCAATGAGCAGTTCTTC. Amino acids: CAWSPGGLNEQFF.

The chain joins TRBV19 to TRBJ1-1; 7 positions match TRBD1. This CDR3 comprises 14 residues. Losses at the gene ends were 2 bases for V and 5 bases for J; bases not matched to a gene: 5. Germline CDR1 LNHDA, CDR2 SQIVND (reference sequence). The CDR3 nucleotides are TGTGCCAGTAGTATACCAGGGGGACGGACTGAAGCTTTCTTT. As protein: CASSIPGGRTEAFF.

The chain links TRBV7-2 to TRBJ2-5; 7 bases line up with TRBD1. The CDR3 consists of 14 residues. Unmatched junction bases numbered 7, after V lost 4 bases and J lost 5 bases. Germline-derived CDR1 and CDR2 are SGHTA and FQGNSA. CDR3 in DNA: TGTGCCAGCAGCTCAAACAGGGGCGGGGAGACCCAGTACTTC. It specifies CASSSNRGGETQYF.

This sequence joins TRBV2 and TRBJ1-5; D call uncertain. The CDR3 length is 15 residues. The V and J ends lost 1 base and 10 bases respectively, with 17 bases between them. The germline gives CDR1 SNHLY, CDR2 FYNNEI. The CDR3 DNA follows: TGTGCCAGCAGTGAAGGCGACGGAGAAACTTCACCCCAGCATTTT. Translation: CASSEGDGETSPQHF.

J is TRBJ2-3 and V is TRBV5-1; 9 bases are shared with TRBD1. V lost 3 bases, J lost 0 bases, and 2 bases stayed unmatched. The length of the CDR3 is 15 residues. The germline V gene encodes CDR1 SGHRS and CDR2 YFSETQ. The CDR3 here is CASSWTGASTDTQYF. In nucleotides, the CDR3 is TGCGCCAGCAGCTGGACAGGGGCTAGCACAGATACGCAGTATTTT.

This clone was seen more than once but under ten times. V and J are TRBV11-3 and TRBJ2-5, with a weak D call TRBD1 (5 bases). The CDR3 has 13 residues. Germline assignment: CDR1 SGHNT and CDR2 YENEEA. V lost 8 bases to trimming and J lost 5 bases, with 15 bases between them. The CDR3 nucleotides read TGTGCCAGCGGGAAGGACAATTTTGAGACCCAGTACTTC. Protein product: CASGKDNFETQYF.

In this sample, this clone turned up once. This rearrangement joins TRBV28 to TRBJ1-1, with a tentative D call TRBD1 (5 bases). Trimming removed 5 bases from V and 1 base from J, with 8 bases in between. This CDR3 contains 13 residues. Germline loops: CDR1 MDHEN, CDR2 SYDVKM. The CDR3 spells CASSLGGNTEAFF. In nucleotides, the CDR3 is TGTGCCAGCAGTCTGGGGGGGAACACTGAAGCTTTCTTT.

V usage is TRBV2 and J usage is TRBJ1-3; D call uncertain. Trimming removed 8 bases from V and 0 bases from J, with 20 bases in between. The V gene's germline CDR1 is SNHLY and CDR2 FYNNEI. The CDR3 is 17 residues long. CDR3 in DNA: TGTGCCAGCCAATCAGGAACCTCAATCCTCTCTGGAAACACCATATATTTT. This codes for CASQSGTSILSGNTIYF.